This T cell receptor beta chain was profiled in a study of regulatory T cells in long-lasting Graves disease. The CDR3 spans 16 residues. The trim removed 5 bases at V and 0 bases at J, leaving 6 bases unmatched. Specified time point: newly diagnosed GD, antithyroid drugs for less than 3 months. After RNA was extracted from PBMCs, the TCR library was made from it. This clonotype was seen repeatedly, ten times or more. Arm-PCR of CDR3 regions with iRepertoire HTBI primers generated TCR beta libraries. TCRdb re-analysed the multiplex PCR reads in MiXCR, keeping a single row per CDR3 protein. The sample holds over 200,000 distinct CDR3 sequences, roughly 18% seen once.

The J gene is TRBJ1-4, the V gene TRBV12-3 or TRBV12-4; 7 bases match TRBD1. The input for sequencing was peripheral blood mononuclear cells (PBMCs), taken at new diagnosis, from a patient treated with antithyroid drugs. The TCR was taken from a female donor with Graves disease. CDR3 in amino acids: CASSLRQGPTNEKLFF. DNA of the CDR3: TGTGCCAGCAGTCTACGACAGGGACCAACTAATGAAAAACTGTTTTTT.